This entry describes one T cell receptor (beta chain). Its antigen remains unidentified. The sample is drawn from a study of Ad26.COV2.S vaccination and SARS-CoV-2 variants. Trimming stripped 3 bases from V and 5 bases from J, with 23 bases between. CDR3 length: 18 amino acids. CDR1 is SGHVS, CDR2 FQNEAQ, per germline. Profiled with immunoSEQ multiplex PCR; TCRdb holds only in-frame clones, not every one. The table includes over 450,000 clones, roughly nine tenths detected once. Treatment given: roughly 19 received Ad26.COV2.S at low or high dose, single or two shots; several received placebo; per-sample allocation not given. Samples came from day 63 after the first vaccine or placebo injection. Donor was an adult aged 18-55 years in Boston. Whole-study results and caveats: The authors reported substantial breadth in spike-specific CD8+ and CD4+ T cell responses after vaccination.

The specimen comprised peripheral blood, sampled in a trial of Ad26.COV2.S vaccine versus placebo. This clonotype was obtained from a person between 18 and 59 years old who received the Ad26.COV2.S COVID-19 vaccine or a placebo. The V and J genes are TRBV7-8 and TRBJ1-5, with D maybe TRBD1 (5 bases). In DNA form, the CDR3 reads TGTGCCAGCAGCTTCCCCCCAGTTGTTAAGGGAGGGGATCAGCCCCAGCATTTT. Its protein is CASSFPPVVKGGDQPQHF.